This T cell receptor (beta chain) was recovered during a study of blood T cell repertoires in COVID-19. The CDR3 is 17 residues long. CDR1 and CDR2 (germline): SGHAT, FQNNGV. The ends were cut back, 1 base at V and 2 bases at J, with 14 bases in the middle. Sequenced by immunoSEQ multiplex PCR; TCRdb stores in-frame clones only, minus some. The table records more than 25,000 clones, roughly 90% of them present only once. The sequence derives from a man aged 60-69 years with active COVID-19. The genes are TRBV11-2 and TRBJ1-4; no clear D gene. Sequencing used peripheral blood. The CDR3 loop is CASSLVGRVSTNEKLFF. In DNA, the CDR3 is TGTGCCAGCAGCTTAGTAGGGAGGGTCAGTACTAATGAAAAACTGTTTTTT.